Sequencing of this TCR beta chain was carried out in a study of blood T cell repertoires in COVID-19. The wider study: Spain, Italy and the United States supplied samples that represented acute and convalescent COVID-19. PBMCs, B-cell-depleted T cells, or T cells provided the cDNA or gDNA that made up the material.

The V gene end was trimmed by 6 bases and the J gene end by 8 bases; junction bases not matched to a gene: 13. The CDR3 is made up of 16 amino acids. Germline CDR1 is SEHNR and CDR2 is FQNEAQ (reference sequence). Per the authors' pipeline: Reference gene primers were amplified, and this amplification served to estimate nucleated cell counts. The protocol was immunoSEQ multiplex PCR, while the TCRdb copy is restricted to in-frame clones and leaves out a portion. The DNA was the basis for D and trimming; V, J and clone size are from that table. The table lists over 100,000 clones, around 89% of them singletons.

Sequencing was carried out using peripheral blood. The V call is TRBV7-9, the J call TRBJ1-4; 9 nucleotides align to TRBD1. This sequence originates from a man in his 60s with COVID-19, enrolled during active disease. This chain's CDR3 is CASSSLVGTGLEKLFF. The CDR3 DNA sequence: TGTGCCAGCAGTTCCCTTGTTGGGACAGGGTTGGAAAAACTGTTTTTT.